One TCR beta chain is described in this entry. Its antigen is not yet known. No base qualities exist here, and no much larger clone lies one base off it. The time point label on this specimen signifies: about 28 days (+/-7) after the second vaccine dose. AZD1222 recipients whose second dose came at about 4 weeks and those whose second dose came at about 12 weeks were combined into one group, since spike-specific TCR depth and breadth did not differ between the two schedules. Samples from vaccinated people were obtained from the UK trials COV001 and COV002, which included a single-blind randomized controlled phase 2/3 trial of AZD1222 (ChAdOx1 nCoV-19) in healthy adults. Trial participant PBMC samples were collected at day 0 and day 28 after the second dose for TCRbeta chain sequencing. These data originate in a study of T cell responses to AZD1222 COVID-19 vaccine (TCRdb year 2021). Background for the entire study: A total of 230 or so trial participants underwent TCR sequencing, of whom some 210 received two doses of AZD1222 and around 26 received two doses of the MenACWY control vaccine. Trial participants were enrolled by age into 18-55, 56-69 and 70-plus year subgroups, with about 150, 28 and 57 TCR-sequenced participants respectively. What the authors observed across the whole study: After two AZD1222 doses, spike-specific TCR breadth and depth were significantly higher than at day 0 and than in MenACWY recipients. The whole spike protein was spanned by vaccine-associated CD4 TCRs, and dominant responses were seen in regions 160-218 and 743-854. Because no day 14 peak-response samples were available, repertoires were characterized only after the peak T cell response. Most participants were white British and females outnumbered males, and the authors suggested that clonal diversity may have been underestimated. Only five to seven AZD1222 recipients were SARS-CoV-2 seropositive at baseline, limiting conclusions about previously exposed vaccinees. Reportedly, almost half of the unique spike-specific TCRs recognized epitopes lying outside the regions that are mutated in the B.1.351 and B.1.1.7 variants. The 56-69-year group was small, and its depth increase did not reach significance, likely because of low power.

The CDR3 regions of human TCRbeta chains were analyzed by immunosequencing. As for the original processing: TCRs in the repertoires were compared against a reference library of SARS-CoV-2-specific TCRs that had been generated with the MIRA antigen-specificity platform. Breadth meant the fraction of unique TCRs that were SARS-CoV-2-associated, whereas depth meant the fraction of total T cells that were SARS-CoV-2-associated. Using the MIRA data, each spike-specific TCR was assigned both to the spike region to which the TCR was reactive and to a CD4 or CD8 class. Log10-transformed breadth and depth values were compared by one-way ANOVA with Sidak's multiple comparisons tests. TCRdb's version of the immuneACCESS table is confined to in-frame rearrangements and falls short of the full clone set. An unresolved V gene accounts for under half of the shortfall where checked; the remainder is of unknown origin. V, J and clone size are those of that table, while D and trimming were read from the DNA. In this sample the table shows roughly 120,000 clones, around 92% of which occur a single time. Approximately 8% of the sample rests with the top ten.

Counted from cysteine to phenylalanine, this CDR3 has 16 amino acids. The entry retains the CDR3 DNA only, 48 bases that are in frame from base 1. Trimming removed 8 bases from V and 0 bases from J; the gene matches leave 9 bases unexplained. According to the germline V gene, CDR1 reads ENHRY and CDR2 reads SYGVKD. Material: peripheral blood, obtained 28 days after the second AZD1222 dose. This TCR was recovered from an adult who received the AZD1222 COVID-19 vaccine. Recombination connected TRBV10-3 to TRBJ1-3, and TRBD1 matches 8 of the central bases. The CDR3: CAIGRDRPSSGNTIYF. The DNA is as follows: TGTGCCATCGGGCGGGACAGGCCGAGCTCTGGAAACACCATATATTTT.